These 17 T cell receptor beta chains came from one sample sequenced in a study of T cell repertoires and leukemia-associated antigens. One entry per CDR3 protein results from TCRdb running MiXCR on the 5' RACE reads. This table has some 12,000 distinct CDR3 sequences, 35% to 45% appearing once. What these receptors recognize is not known. Source material: CD3+ T cells sorted from blood and cultured. The receptors derive from a female donor in good health.

V gene TRBV4-2 combines with J gene TRBJ2-7; tentatively, D is TRBD2 (6 bases). Germline-derived CDR1 and CDR2 are LGHNA and YNFKEQ. Trimming shortened V by 4 bases and J by 4 bases, and 14 bases separated the two germline ends. This CDR3 spans 14 amino acids. The CDR3 region is CASSLSGADYEQYF. In nucleotides, the CDR3 is TGTGCCAGCAGCCTATCGGGAGCCGATTACGAGCAGTACTTC.

The table lists this clonotype with a few counts. The chain employs TRBV5-5 and TRBJ2-1, with TRBD2 identical over 13 bases. The CDR3 has 15 amino acids. The trim removed 0 bases at V and 12 bases at J, leaving 6 bases unmatched. Germline loops: CDR1 SGHKS, CDR2 YYEKEE (reference sequence). CDR3 sequence (DNA): TGTGCCAGCAGCTTGGGACTAGCGGGAGGCCCCGGGCAGTTCTTC. Translated: CASSLGLAGGPGQFF.

This clonotype has ten or more counts. The chain combines TRBV4-1 with TRBJ2-5, with 10 bases fitting TRBD2. V was clipped by 3 bases and J by 5 bases; unmatched bases: 15. In germline, CDR1 is MGHRA, CDR2 YSYEKL. This CDR3 comprises 18 residues. The CDR3 DNA reads as TGCGCCAGCAGCCAGGATCCTAGCGGGAGCCTCCGGGAGGAGACCCAGTACTTC. Translated: CASSQDPSGSLREETQYF.

V is TRBV12-3 or TRBV12-4 and J is TRBJ2-7; 11 bases are shared with TRBD2. V trimming: 5 bases; J trimming: 3 bases; junction bases outside the gene matches: 9. This CDR3 spans 16 amino acids. CDR3 nucleotide sequence: TGTGCCAGCAGTGGCGCAGGGACTAGCGGAAACTACGAGCAGTACTTC. It is translated as CASSGAGTSGNYEQYF.

This clonotype qualifies as medium-sized (0.01 to 0.1%). This chain joins TRBV6-5 and TRBJ2-7, with D possibly being TRBD1 (7 bases). The CDR3 has 15 amino acids. V lost 0 bases, J lost 4 bases, and 13 bases lay in between. Germline CDR1 MNHEY, CDR2 SVGAGI. The CDR3 is CASSYSAGQQYEQYF. In nucleotides, the CDR3 is TGTGCCAGCAGTTACTCGGCGGGACAGCAATACGAGCAGTACTTC.

The chain employs TRBV28 and TRBJ2-5; D tentatively fits TRBD1 or TRBD2 (6 bases each). The germline V gene has CDR1 MDHEN and CDR2 SYDVKM. The V gene lost 6 bases and the J gene lost 2 bases, with 22 bases spanning the gap. CDR3 size: 17 residues. The CDR3 bases are TGTGCCAGCAGCGGGATCAAAGGGGGGCGGGTACAAGAGACCCAGTACTTC. Encoded protein: CASSGIKGGRVQETQYF.

Regarding this clonotype: A read error is possible here, since a much larger clone lies one base away. The J gene is TRBJ2-3, the V gene TRBV30; 8 positions agree with TRBD1. CDR3 length equals 17 residues. CDR1 and CDR2 (germline): GTSNPN, SVGIG (reference sequence). CDR3 residues: CARSDPRGQVFTDTQYF. As DNA, the CDR3 is TGTGCCAGGAGTGACCCGCGGGGACAGGTGTTCACAGATACGCAGTATTTT.

V and J are TRBV7-2 and TRBJ2-7; D call uncertain. The germline V and J ends were trimmed by 7 bases and 0 bases, with 10 bases remaining between them. Germline CDR1 and CDR2: SGHTA and FQGNSA. The CDR3 runs 13 residues. The chain's CDR3 is CASNLDNSYEQYF. As DNA, the CDR3 is TGTGCCAGCAACCTCGACAACTCCTACGAGCAGTACTTC. Full variable domain (remainder filled in from reference TRBV7-2 and TRBJ2-7): GAGVSQSPSNKVTEKGKDVELRCDPISGHTALYWYRQSLGQGLEFLIYFQGNSAPDKSGLPSDRFSAERTGGSVSTLTIQRTQQEDSAVYLCASNLDNSYEQYFGPGTRLTVT.

To note about this clonotype: At one boundary the junction diverges from the germline segment, which might be a read error. V gene TRBV7-6 combines with J gene TRBJ1-1; D may be TRBD1 (5 bases). Germline CDR1 and CDR2: SGHVS and FNYEAQ. The CDR3 consists of 13 residues. CDR3 sequence (DNA): TGTGCCGGCAGCCGACACAGGAGCACTGAAGCTTTCTTT. Encoded protein: CAGSRHRSTEAFF. Filled out from reference TRBV7-6 and TRBJ1-1, the complete variable domain reads GAGVSQSPRYKVTKRGQDVALRCDPISGHVSLYWYRQALGQGPEFLTYFNYEAQQDKSGLPNDRFSAERPEGSISTLTIQRTEQRDSAMYRCAGSRHRSTEAFFGQGTRLTVV.

The table lists this clonotype with a few counts. The CDR3 DNA sequence: TGTGCCTGGACGGCTGGCTTTAGCACAGATACGCAGTATTTT. Amino acid sequence: CAWTAGFSTDTQYF. The V gene is TRBV30, the J gene TRBJ2-3; no reliable D call. This CDR3 has 14 residues. The germline CDR1 and CDR2 sequences are GTSNPN and SVGIG (reference sequence). V shed 4 bases and J shed 0 bases, with 11 bases lying between them.

Turning to this clonotype: One end of the junction does not line up with germline, which may come from a read error. This chain joins TRBV5-5 and TRBJ2-1; TRBD2 is a possible D gene (6 bases). Looked up from germline, CDR1 is SGHKS and CDR2 is YYEKEE (reference sequence). The CDR3 is made up of 15 amino acids. The CDR3 DNA follows: TGTGCCAGCAGCGATGGGACTGAGATCTACAAAGAGCAGTTCTTC. Protein: CASSDGTEIYKEQFF.

V gene TRBV20-1 combines with J gene TRBJ1-1; D unclear. The CDR3 totals 13 residues. Looked up from germline, CDR1 is DFQATT and CDR2 is SNEGSKA (reference sequence). V lost 3 bases, J lost 0 bases, and 8 bases lay in between. Written as DNA, the CDR3 is TGCAGTGCTAGGGCCCCGTTGAACACTGAAGCTTTCTTT. It translates to CSARAPLNTEAFF.

About this clonotype: The limits of the CDR3 on the DNA are not certain, so only TCRdb's listed CDR3 is given. The CDR3 loop is CARTRQGKAGSCFF. The V gene is TRBV4-1, the J gene TRBJ2-2; the D call of TRBD1 is as the table states it, not checked on the DNA. The CDR3 extends over 14 residues, inclusive of both ends. Germline lookup yields CDR1 MGHRA and CDR2 YSYEKL.

This clonotype is termed medium-sized. The genes are TRBV4-1 and TRBJ2-7, with TRBD2 as a possible D gene (5 bases). The CDR3 contains 14 residues. Trimming stripped 0 bases from V and 3 bases from J, with 9 bases between. Germline loops: CDR1 MGHRA, CDR2 YSYEKL. The CDR3 here is CASSQDQRVYEQYF. DNA for the CDR3: TGCGCCAGCAGCCAAGATCAGAGGGTCTACGAGCAGTACTTC.

For this clonotype: Germline and junction disagree at one end, which may indicate a read error. The V call is TRBV20-1, the J call TRBJ2-7, with TRBD1 matching 8 bases. The germline gives CDR1 DFQATT, CDR2 SNEGSKA (reference sequence). This CDR3 is 15 amino acids long. CDR3 in amino acids: CSAEHPTGGSYGQYF. CDR3 in DNA: TGCAGTGCTGAACATCCCACAGGGGGATCCTACGGGCAGTACTTC.

This clonotype was observed at least ten times. This sequence joins TRBV20-1 and TRBJ2-7; no clear D gene. Germline V CDR1 and CDR2: DFQATT, SNEGSKA (reference sequence). The germline V and J ends were trimmed by 0 bases and 0 bases, with 12 bases remaining between them. CDR3 length: 15 amino acids. The CDR3 DNA reads as TGCAGTGCTAGAGATCAGTGGGGAAGCTCCTACGAGCAGTACTTC. It codes for CSARDQWGSSYEQYF.

This clonotype was picked up many times. The chain links TRBV12-3 or TRBV12-4 to TRBJ1-5; D remains ambiguous. V lost 5 bases, J lost 9 bases, and 17 bases lay in between. The length of the CDR3 is 14 residues. Here the CDR3 DNA reads TGTGCCAGCAGTCCCCACCAGGTGTTAGGGCCCCAGCATTTT. Its translation is CASSPHQVLGPQHF.